The TCR beta chain under discussion was sequenced for a study of blood T cell repertoires in COVID-19 (TCRdb year 2020). Study-wide context: Samples covering the acute and convalescent phases of COVID-19 were provided by collaborators in the United States, Italy and Spain. The prospective study material was composed of cDNA or gDNA derived from T cells, B-cell-depleted T cells, or PBMCs. Subjects who had been exposed to COVID-19, were actively infected with it, or had recovered from it provided the deeply sampled blood TCRbeta repertoires that made up the dataset. The repertoires were released in a freely available public database meant as a resource for research on the immune response to SARS-CoV-2. Samples were obtained from the ongoing ImmuneRACE study (first 160 participants) and from approximately 1,200 subjects provided by 6 global collaborators. Nearly every sample came with metadata listing a de-identified subject ID, COVID-19 status, age in years and sex. Where HLA class I and class II types were available, the types were taken from metadata supplied by the sample provider, not from assay-based typing. Summary of the overall study and its limitations: The quantity of clinical and demographic metadata differed by source and by participant and was supplied without curation.

The immunoSEQ Assay, a bias-controlled multiplex PCR, was used to amplify TCRbeta CDR3 regions from genomic DNA. Per the original workflow: The number of nucleated cells in each sample was estimated from the amplification of reference gene primers within the assay. Sequence reads were collapsed and filtered to measure the absolute abundance of every unique TCRbeta CDR3 rearrangement. Productive Simpson clonality was computed per sample as the square root of Simpson's diversity index over productive rearrangements. TCRdb took this table from immuneACCESS and kept in-frame rearrangements with V and J called. Such tables lack part of the clones; where checked against another copy, unresolved V genes explain under half of the gap, and the rest is unexplained. The V and J calls and the clone size are those of that table, but D and trimming were determined from the DNA. This sample gives 60,000 to 75,000 clones in total; 65% to 80% of them show up just once. The top ten hold less than 6% of the sample.

This clone was seen once. It has no known antigen specificity. Within one base of it there is no much larger clone, and no base qualities were kept. Collaborating institutions collected whole blood in K2EDTA tubes following their own protocols. For TCRbeta analysis, collaborator samples were shipped as frozen whole blood, as isolated PBMCs, or as DNA extracted from either sample type. Inclusive of the bounding cysteine and phenylalanine, the CDR3 is 15 residues long. This entry keeps only the CDR3 DNA: 45 bases, framed from base 1. The junction carries 9 bases between V and J, which are trimmed by 4 bases and 2 bases respectively. The germline V gene sets CDR1 to SGHVS and CDR2 to FQNEAQ.

The sample taken for sequencing was peripheral blood. The V gene is TRBV7-8 and the J gene is TRBJ2-6, with no D gene named confidently. The clonotype was recovered from a woman in her 70s with acute or convalescent COVID-19. The CDR3 protein is CASSSDSAGANVLTF. The DNA reads TGTGCCAGCAGCTCTGACTCTGCTGGGGCCAACGTCCTGACTTTC.